The next 15 T cell receptor beta chains were all read from a single sample in a study of cytomegalovirus exposure and HLA in healthy donors. The PCR employed 60 Vbeta primers together with 13 Jbeta primers. Profiling relied on immunoSEQ multiplex PCR, and the TCRdb table lists in-frame clones only, not all of them. In the table there are approximately 120,000 clones, around 80% of which are singletons. Material for sequencing was PBMCs. All receptors come from a man between 25 and 39 years old in good health and CMV-seropositive.

In nucleotides, the CDR3 is TGTGCCAGCAGCTTAACTGCGGGTCCCTACGAGCAGTACTTC. Protein: CASSLTAGPYEQYF. The chain joins TRBV7-3 to TRBJ2-7, with a weak D call TRBD2 (5 bases). V lost 0 bases and J lost 2, with 8 bases in between. Germline CDR1 reads SGHTA; CDR2 reads FQGTGA. CDR3 size: 14 residues.

The chain is built from TRBV29-1 and TRBJ2-7, with TRBD2 matching 8 bases. Germline loops: CDR1 SQVTM, CDR2 ANQGSEA. Germline trimming cut 5 bases from V and 3 bases from J; bases unmatched to any gene: 3. The CDR3 runs 12 residues. CDR3 DNA sequence: TGCAGCGTTCAGCGGGAGCACTACGAGCAGTACTTC. Protein: CSVQREHYEQYF.

J is TRBJ2-5 and V is TRBV27; perhaps TRBD1 as D (6 bases). V lost 6 bases to trimming and J lost 3 bases, with 14 bases between them. This CDR3 has 14 residues. The germline gives CDR1 MNHEY, CDR2 SMNVEV (reference sequence). The CDR3 nucleotides are TGTGCCAGCAGCAAAGGACAGCACGAAGAGACCCAGTACTTC. Protein sequence: CASSKGQHEETQYF.

The CDR3 spells CASSQELLAREQYF. DNA of the CDR3: TGCGCCAGCAGCCAAGAACTACTAGCGCGGGAGCAGTACTTC. This chain joins TRBV4-3 and TRBJ2-7, with 7 positions matching TRBD2. The germline V gene has CDR1 LGHNA and CDR2 YSLEER. Trimming took 0 bases from V and 7 from J; bases not matched to a gene: 6. The CDR3 extends over 14 amino acids.

On this clone itself: Germline is not matched at one junction end, which may reflect a read error. The gene calls are TRBV5-8 and TRBJ2-6; D not certain. This CDR3 has 13 residues. The V gene's germline CDR1 is SGHTS and CDR2 YDEGEE. Written as DNA, the CDR3 is TGTGCCAGCAGATTGGCAGGGGCCAACGTCCTGACTTTC. This codes for CASRLAGANVLTF.

There are a few counts of this clone. V and J are TRBV10-3 and TRBJ2-6; 8 nucleotides align to TRBD1. Germline CDR1 is ENHRY and CDR2 is SYGVKD. The ends lost 3 bases at V and 2 bases at J; junction bases unmatched: 6. The length of the CDR3 is 17 residues. CDR3 in DNA: TGTGCCATCAGTGAAGCAGGGGGCTTGGCTGGGGCCAACGTCCTGACTTTC. It is translated as CAISEAGGLAGANVLTF.

This clone occurred a few times. A read error is likely, as this CDR3 ends without the conserved phenylalanine or tryptophan. The limits of the CDR3 on the DNA are not certain, so only TCRdb's listed CDR3 is given. This rearrangement joins TRBV7-9 to TRBJ1-1; the table's TRBD1 call for D was not verified on the DNA. The CDR3 adds up to 13 amino acids, both ends counted. Germline V gives CDR1 SEHNR, CDR2 FQNEAQ (reference sequence). The CDR3 sequence is CASSLDNPRDNSY.

The gene calls are TRBV7-9 and TRBJ2-7; 10 nucleotides align to TRBD1. Germline V gene data show CDR1 as SEHNR and CDR2 as FQNEAQ (reference sequence). CDR3 length: 14 residues. V lost 1 base to trimming and J lost 5 bases; unmatched junction nucleotides: 2. CDR3 in amino acids: CASSLEGTGDEQYF. CDR3 DNA sequence: TGTGCCAGCAGCTTAGAGGGGACAGGGGACGAGCAGTACTTC.

In its sample, this clone was seen a few times. This chain connects TRBV5-1 to TRBJ2-1; 12 positions match TRBD2. Germline trimming cut 1 base from V and 4 bases from J; bases unmatched to any gene: 6. Germline V gene data show CDR1 as SGHRS and CDR2 as YFSETQ. There are 17 residues in the CDR3. The CDR3 DNA follows: TGCGCCAGCAGCTTGAGGTCTAGCGGGAGGGAGTACAATGAGCAGTTCTTC. Translation: CASSLRSSGREYNEQFF.

The chain uses TRBV4-3 and TRBJ2-1, with D possibly being TRBD2 (5 bases). Trimming pared 3 bases from V and 7 bases from J, leaving 16 bases between. Germline CDR1 and CDR2: LGHNA and YSLEER. The CDR3 totals 15 residues. This CDR3 reads CASSQLLAGVNEQFF. In DNA, the CDR3 is TGCGCCAGCAGCCAGCTCCTGGCGGGTGTGAATGAGCAGTTCTTC.

V is TRBV5-1 and J is TRBJ1-1, with D perhaps matching TRBD1 (5 bases). CDR3 length: 15 residues. CDR1 and CDR2 (germline): SGHRS, YFSETQ. The V and J ends lost 3 bases and 8 bases respectively, with 20 bases between them. CDR3 sequence: CASSSALTREGEAFF. The CDR3, as DNA: TGCGCCAGCAGCTCAGCGCTCACCAGGGAGGGCGAAGCTTTCTTT.

CDR3 coding DNA: TGTGCCAGCAGAGAGACAGCCCTCGATACGCAGTATTTT. It yields the protein CASRETALDTQYF. The chain employs TRBV5-8 and TRBJ2-3, with D maybe TRBD1 (5 bases). The CDR3 runs 13 residues. V lost 5 bases, J lost 6 bases, and 13 bases lay in between. CDR1 and CDR2 (germline): SGHTS, YDEGEE. The variable domain in full, completed from reference TRBV5-8 and TRBJ2-3, reads EAGVTQSPTHLIKTRGQQATLRCSPISGHTSVYWYQQALGLGLQFLLWYDEGEERNRGNFPPRFSGRQFPNYSSELNVNALELEDSALYLCASRETALDTQYFGPGTRLTVL.

V usage is TRBV7-2 and J usage is TRBJ2-1; D unclear. The CDR3 has 12 amino acids. V was pared by 2 bases and J by 10 bases, with 9 bases between. Germline V gene lookup returns CDR1 SGHTA and CDR2 FQGNSA. The CDR3: CASSLMTLEQFF. The CDR3, as DNA: TGTGCCAGCAGCTTAATGACTCTCGAGCAGTTCTTC.

The rearrangement uses TRBV18 and TRBJ2-7, with a possible D match to TRBD2 (6 bases). The V end was cut by 2 bases, the J end by 2 bases, with 16 bases between. The CDR3 is 16 residues long. Germline CDR1 is KGHSH and CDR2 is LQKENI. The CDR3 nucleotides are TGTGCCAGCTCACCAGGGACCGGGACTGGAACCTACGAGCAGTACTTC. It codes for CASSPGTGTGTYEQYF.

The V call is TRBV4-2, the J call TRBJ2-1, with no clear D. The CDR3 has 12 residues. Germline assignment: CDR1 LGHNA and CDR2 YNFKEQ. With 4 bases removed from V and 9 bases from J, the gap between germline ends came to 10 bases. The CDR3 region is CASSLPSGEQFF. The CDR3 nucleotides are TGTGCCAGCAGCCTCCCATCGGGTGAGCAGTTCTTC.